A selection of T cell receptor beta chains follows, all from one sample in a study of blood T cell repertoires in COVID-19. This table comes from immunoSEQ multiplex PCR, and its TCRdb copy is limited to in-frame clones, with some not included. The sample gives some 100,000 clones, more than 65% of which show up once; about 4.3% is in the top ten. The sequencing input was peripheral blood. The receptor source for this set is a man between 60 and 70 years old with acute or convalescent COVID-19. CDR3s include the opening cysteine and the closing phenylalanine or tryptophan. A D gene is named only where the DNA matches it firmly. Rows give clone size only sometimes, using once, few, many, or a class for an expanded clone.

>NA|TRBJ1-1|TRBV11-2|NA
TGTGCCAGCAGTTGGGGCGCCGGCGAGAACACTGAAGCTTTCTTT
CASSWGAGENTEAFF
>NA|TRBJ2-7|TRBV4-2|few
TGTGCCAGCAGCCCATCCGGGACTTCAACCTACGAGCAGTACTTC
CASSPSGTSTYEQYF
>TRBD1|TRBJ2-6|TRBV3-1/TRBV3-2|NA
TGTGCCAGCAGCCAAGATGGGACAGGATACTCTGGGGCCAACGTCCTGACTTTC
CASSQDGTGYSGANVLTF
>TRBD1|TRBJ1-1|TRBV4-1|once
TGCGCCAGCAGTCAGAGAGGACAGGGCAAAACTGAAGCTTTCTTT
CASSQRGQGKTEAFF
>NA|TRBJ1-3|TRBV19|NA
TGTGCCAGTAGGAAACCGGGCTCTGGAAACACCATATATTTT
CASRKPGSGNTIYF
>NA|TRBJ2-1|TRBV5-4|NA
TGTGCCAGCAGCTTAACGGGATCCGGCAATGAGCAGTTCTTC
CASSLTGSGNEQFF
>TRBD2|TRBJ2-1|TRBV19|NA
TGTGCCAGTAGTATATTTGGCGGGGGGGCCAATGAGCAGTTCTTC
CASSIFGGGANEQFF
>TRBD2|TRBJ2-1|TRBV5-1|NA
TGCGCCAGCAGCTCCGAGACTAGCGGGAGGGATGAGCAGTTCTTC
CASSSETSGRDEQFF
>TRBD2|TRBJ2-3|TRBV29-1|NA
TGCAGCGTTGAAACTAGCGCGGCAGATACGCAGTATTTT
CSVETSAADTQYF
>NA|TRBJ2-7|TRBV4-3|NA
TGCGCCAGCAGCCAAGATTCTAGTGGCGAGCAGTACTTC
CASSQDSSGEQYF
>TRBD2|TRBJ2-5|TRBV3-1/TRBV3-2|NA
TGTGCCAGCAGCCGCGGGGGTGCGGGGGTGCAAGAGACCCAGTACTTC
CASSRGGAGVQETQYF
>TRBD2|TRBJ2-3|TRBV18|NA
TGTGCCAGCTCACCATTTGCGGCGGGAGCGGGTGCAGATACGCAGTATTTT
CASSPFAAGAGADTQYF
>NA|TRBJ1-5|TRBV5-6|NA
TGTGCCAGCAGAAAACAGGGTCTTCAGCCCCAGCATTTT
CASRKQGLQPQHF
>NA|TRBJ2-4|TRBV7-9|NA
TGTGCCAGCAGCTTAGCGGATGACAGTCGAAACATTCAGTACTTC
CASSLADDSRNIQYF
>NA|TRBJ2-5|TRBV18|NA
TGTGCCAGCTCAACACAAGAGACCCAGTACTTC
CASSTQETQYF
>TRBD2|TRBJ2-5|TRBV27|few
TGTGCCAGCAGCCCCAGCGGGGGGCGAGGAGAGACCCAGTACTTC
CASSPSGGRGETQYF
>NA|TRBJ1-1|TRBV5-4|NA
TGTGCCAGCAGCTTGGAGTACTTGAACACTGAAGCTTTCTTT
CASSLEYLNTEAFF
>NA|TRBJ2-3|TRBV9|NA
TGTGCCAGCAGCGTAGGCGACAGAATTCGCACAGATACGCAGTATTTT
CASSVGDRIRTDTQYF
>NA|TRBJ1-5|TRBV28|NA
TGTGCCAGCAGGGAGAGCAATCAGCCCCAGCATTTT
CASRESNQPQHF
>NA|TRBJ1-1|TRBV11-2|NA
TGTGCCAGCACCCTTAGCGGTCAGGGTGGGGCTTTCTTT
CASTLSGQGGAFF
>TRBD1|TRBJ2-6|TRBV5-6|NA
TGTGCCAGCAGCTTGCCAGGGGGCCGTTCTGGGGCCAACGTCCTGACTTTC
CASSLPGGRSGANVLTF
>NA|TRBJ2-7|TRBV5-1|NA
TGCGCCAGCAGCTCCCAGAGCCCCGGGGGTATCCCCGCCTACGAGCAGTACTTC
CASSSQSPGGIPAYEQYF
>TRBD2|TRBJ2-5|TRBV11-3|NA
TGTGCCAGCAGCCTCGGACTAGCGGGGGGTCAAGAGACCCAGTACTTC
CASSLGLAGGQETQYF
>NA|TRBJ1-2|TRBV11-2|NA
TGTGCCAGCAGCTTAGACGGGTTCTATGGCTACACCTTC
CASSLDGFYGYTF
>TRBD2|TRBJ2-3|TRBV5-1|NA
TGCGCCAGCTGGGGCCTAGCGGGAGCCCCAGATACGCAGTATTTT
CASWGLAGAPDTQYF
>NA|TRBJ1-3|TRBV7-6|NA
TGTGCCAGCAGCTTAGCGCGGCAGTTCTCTGGAAACACCATATATTTT
CASSLARQFSGNTIYF
>TRBD1|TRBJ1-2|TRBV15|NA
TGTGCCACCAGCTGGAGGGACAGGGCCTATGGCTACACCTTC
CATSWRDRAYGYTF
>NA|TRBJ1-1|TRBV2|few
TGTGCTACGGAATACAGCACTGAAGCTTTCTTT
CATEYSTEAFF
>NA|TRBJ2-5|TRBV18|NA
TGTGCCAGCTCACGCTCGGGACAAAGCCAAGAGACCCAGTACTTC
CASSRSGQSQETQYF
>TRBD1|TRBJ2-2|TRBV4-3|NA
TGCGCCAGCAGCCGTTCTCCGGGACAGGGTACCGGGGAGCTGTTTTTT
CASSRSPGQGTGELFF
>TRBD1|TRBJ1-2|TRBV5-5|NA
TGTGCCAGCAGCCGGGACAGCCCTAACTATGGCTACACCTTC
CASSRDSPNYGYTF
>NA|TRBJ2-5|TRBV6-5|NA
TGTGCCAGCAGTCACGACTGGGAGACCCAGTACTTC
CASSHDWETQYF
>TRBD1|TRBJ2-5|TRBV28|NA
TGTGCCAGCAGGTGGACAGGGAAGCCAGAGACCCAGTACTTC
CASRWTGKPETQYF
>TRBD2|TRBJ2-1|TRBV3-1/TRBV3-2|NA
TGTGCCAGCAGCCAAGTAACCCCTAGCGGGGGGGATGAGCAGTTCTTC
CASSQVTPSGGDEQFF
>TRBD1|TRBJ1-2|TRBV24-1|NA
TGTGCCACCAGGGGGGACAGTAACTATGGCTACACCTTC
CATRGDSNYGYTF
>NA|TRBJ1-4|TRBV6-5|NA
TGTGCCAGCAGTTACTCCTCTTCGGGGGGGGGCAAAAAACTGTTTTTT
CASSYSSSGGGKKLFF
>TRBD1|TRBJ2-7|TRBV11-1|NA
TGTGCCAGCAGCTCAGGAGACAGGGCCTCCTACGAGCAGTACTTC
CASSSGDRASYEQYF
>NA|TRBJ2-3|TRBV9|once
TGTGCCAGCAGCGTAGGGACACGAGATACGCAGTATTTT
CASSVGTRDTQYF
>TRBD1|TRBJ1-1|TRBV7-9|NA
TGTGCCAGCAGCTTAGCACGGGACAGGGGCTATGAAGCTTTCTTT
CASSLARDRGYEAFF
>TRBD1|TRBJ1-3|TRBV3-1/TRBV3-2|NA
TGTGCCAGCAGCCAAGATGGACAGGGGCTGTTTGAATCTGGAAACACCATATATTTT
CASSQDGQGLFESGNTIYF
>TRBD1|TRBJ1-2|TRBV5-4|NA
TGTGCCAGCAGCCAGGACTTAGACCGGGACAGAGTACACTATGGCTACACCTTC
CASSQDLDRDRVHYGYTF